A single TCR beta chain is shown here with its context. What it binds is unknown. Making TCR cDNA involved 5'RACE template switching, which added UMIs and a universal primer site. From the 5' RACE reads, TCRdb called clonotypes with MiXCR, one entry per CDR3 protein. The sample lists around 600,000 distinct CDR3 sequences, approximately 13% seen once, with about 15% in the top ten. CDR1 is DFQATT and CDR2 is SNEGSKA in the germline V gene (reference sequence). Unmatched junction bases numbered 8, after V lost 3 bases and J lost 5 bases. The length of the CDR3 is 14 residues. The entry originates in a study of T cells after yellow fever vaccination. Study-level points and caveats: Among primary-vaccination clones, most reappeared after the booster, at 96% for CD4 and about 90% for CD8. The study found a weaker secondary response that peaked faster, day 5 versus 15.

J is TRBJ2-5 and V is TRBV20-1, with 8 bases fitting TRBD1. Specimen: PBMCs, collected on the day of the yellow fever booster vaccination. The receptor was derived from a man aged 25 to 40 who received the YFV17D yellow fever vaccine. The CDR3 loop reads CSASKETGVETQYF. The CDR3 DNA reads as TGCAGTGCTAGTAAAGAGACAGGGGTGGAGACCCAGTACTTC.